The 23 T cell receptor beta chains below were found in one sample sequenced in a study of lymphopenia after photon versus proton radiotherapy. Generated by immunoSEQ multiplex PCR, the TCRdb table keeps only in-frame clones and is missing some. The table has tens of thousands of clones, more than 75% seen once. This sample comprised peripheral blood, obtained from a patient treated with photon-based radiotherapy. These receptors originate from a man aged 50 or older with gastric cancer.

J is TRBJ2-7 and V is TRBV28, with no clear D. The CDR3 has 13 residues. Trimming took off 11 bases at V and 3 bases at J, with 17 bases between the two ends. From germline, CDR1 is MDHEN and CDR2 SYDVKM. The CDR3 is CAVEDPRHYEQYF. CDR3 coding DNA: TGTGCCGTTGAGGACCCCCGTCACTACGAGCAGTACTTC.

The chain employs TRBV28 and TRBJ2-1, with 9 bases that match TRBD1. Germline CDR1 reads MDHEN; CDR2 reads SYDVKM. V lost 4 bases to trimming and J lost 7 bases; unmatched junction nucleotides: 8. This CDR3 has 15 amino acids. Here the CDR3 reads CASSSPRDRVNEQFF. CDR3 DNA sequence: TGTGCCAGCAGTTCCCCCCGGGACAGGGTTAATGAGCAGTTCTTC.

V gene TRBV7-9 combines with J gene TRBJ1-1; possibly TRBD1 for D (5 bases). This CDR3 spans 16 amino acids. The V gene's germline CDR1 is SEHNR and CDR2 FQNEAQ (reference sequence). V shed 2 bases and J shed 3 bases, with 16 bases lying between them. The CDR3 sequence is CASSLRWGSQDTEAFF. The CDR3 DNA is TGTGCCAGCAGCTTAAGATGGGGGAGCCAGGACACTGAAGCTTTCTTT.

This clone came up once. The rearrangement joins TRBV7-9 to TRBJ2-2, with 8 bases lining up with TRBD1. The CDR3 loop spans 15 amino acids. Losses at the gene ends were 1 base for V and 5 bases for J; bases not matched to a gene: 3. CDR1 and CDR2 from the germline V gene are SEHNR and FQNEAQ (reference sequence). The chain's CDR3 is CASSLGTGSTGELFF. The CDR3 DNA follows: TGTGCCAGCAGCTTAGGGACAGGGAGTACCGGGGAGCTGTTTTTT.

The chain joins TRBV7-9 to TRBJ1-2, with 8 bases matching TRBD1. V trimming: 5 bases; J trimming: 5 bases; junction bases outside the gene matches: 13. From germline, CDR1 is SEHNR and CDR2 FQNEAQ (reference sequence). There are 16 residues in the CDR3. The CDR3 DNA sequence: TGTGCCAGCAGCGTATCTAGACAGGGGCTCGGGTATGGCTACACCTTC. It encodes CASSVSRQGLGYGYTF. The full variable domain, with the rest looked up from reference TRBV7-9 and TRBJ1-2, is DTGVSQNPRHKITKRGQNVTFRCDPISEHNRLYWYRQTLGQGPEFLTYFQNEAQLEKSRLLSDRFSAERPKGSFSTLEIQRTEQGDSAMYLCASSVSRQGLGYGYTFGSGTRLTVV.

V usage is TRBV30 and J usage is TRBJ1-1; D is unresolved. Trimming took 1 base from V and 5 from J, leaving 5 bases between them. This CDR3 contains 11 residues. The germline V gene encodes CDR1 GTSNPN and CDR2 SVGIG (reference sequence). The CDR3 spells CAWSERTEAFF. The DNA of the CDR3 is TGTGCCTGGAGTGAACGGACTGAAGCTTTCTTT.

J is TRBJ2-7 and V is TRBV5-1, with 7 bases fitting TRBD1. CDR3 length: 17 amino acids. V lost 1 base to trimming and J lost 2 bases; unmatched junction nucleotides: 12. The V gene's germline CDR1 is SGHRS and CDR2 YFSETQ. This CDR3 is CASSLWQSRGLPYEQYF. In nucleotides, the CDR3 is TGCGCCAGCAGCTTGTGGCAATCGAGGGGGCTCCCCTACGAGCAGTACTTC.

V is TRBV30 and J is TRBJ2-7, with D uncertain. CDR3 length equals 14 residues. CDR1 GTSNPN and CDR2 SVGIG come from the germline V gene (reference sequence). Between the trimmed V and J ends, which lost 0 bases and 5 bases, there was a span of 14 bases. The CDR3 reads CAWSVRRVRDEQYF. CDR3 in DNA: TGTGCCTGGAGTGTACGTAGAGTAAGGGACGAGCAGTACTTC.

Only one count was recorded for this clone. DNA for the CDR3: TGTGCCAGCAGGGGACTAGCGGGAGGGCGTAGCGCCGGGGAGCTGTTTTTT. Protein sequence: CASRGLAGGRSAGELFF. The chain carries TRBV27 and TRBJ2-2; 16 bases agree with TRBD2. CDR3 length: 17 amino acids. J gave up 6 bases and V 6 bases, and 7 bases lay outside the gene matches. Germline assignment: CDR1 MNHEY and CDR2 SMNVEV (reference sequence).

The chain joins TRBV5-1 to TRBJ1-3; no definite D call. The germline V gene has CDR1 SGHRS and CDR2 YFSETQ. Between the trimmed V and J ends, which lost 0 bases and 2 bases, there was a span of 6 bases. CDR3 length equals 14 residues. The DNA for the CDR3 is TGCGCCAGCAGCTTGGGTGCGACTGGAAACACCATATATTTT. The encoded protein is CASSLGATGNTIYF.

The chain employs TRBV5-1 and TRBJ2-5; 7 bases line up with TRBD1. This CDR3 spans 13 amino acids. Germline-derived CDR1 and CDR2 are SGHRS and YFSETQ. V lost 5 bases and J lost 1; bases outside the gene matches: 2. In DNA form, the CDR3 reads TGCGCCAGCAGTTCAGGGGGCCAAGAGACCCAGTACTTC. Encoded protein: CASSSGGQETQYF. Combining the CDR3 with reference TRBV5-1 and TRBJ2-5 gives the whole variable domain KAGVTQTPRYLIKTRGQQVTLSCSPISGHRSVSWYQQTPGQGLQFLFEYFSETQRNKGNFPGRFSGRQFSNSRSEMNVSTLELGDSALYLCASSSGGQETQYFGPGTRLLVL.

V and J are TRBV5-4 and TRBJ2-7, with TRBD2 identical over 9 bases. The trim removed 4 bases at V and 2 bases at J, leaving 7 bases unmatched. Per the germline V gene, CDR1 is SGHNT and CDR2 is YYREEE (reference sequence). The length of the CDR3 is 15 residues. The CDR3 nucleotides read TGTGCCAGCAGCCAGAGGACTAGCGTCGCCTACGAGCAGTACTTC. The encoded protein is CASSQRTSVAYEQYF.

The rearrangement uses TRBV19 and TRBJ1-4; perhaps TRBD1 as D (6 bases). The CDR3 runs 15 residues. CDR1 is LNHDA and CDR2 is SQIVND in the germline V gene (reference sequence). Trimming removed 2 bases from V and 8 bases from J, with 15 bases in between. In DNA, the CDR3 is TGTGCCAGTAGTATACCGGGGGGCTCTGAGGAAAAACTGTTTTTT. It encodes CASSIPGGSEEKLFF.

This clone was observed once. V is TRBV6-4 and J is TRBJ2-3, with 8 bases fitting TRBD2. CDR3 length: 14 residues. Trimming cost V 3 bases and J 2 bases; bases outside gene matches: 1. Germline CDR1 MRHNA, CDR2 SNTAGT. In DNA, the CDR3 is TGTGCCAGCAGTGAACTAGCGGACACAGATACGCAGTATTTT. Its translation: CASSELADTDTQYF.

This clone has more than one count but fewer than ten. The chain recombines TRBV6-1 with TRBJ1-3, with 11 bases aligning to TRBD1. Germline V gene data show CDR1 as MNHNS and CDR2 as SASEGT. The J segment lost 0 bases and the V segment lost 8 bases, leaving 3 bases of the junction unmatched. The CDR3 spans 15 residues. The CDR3 sequence is CASGGTGGSGNTIYF. The CDR3 region has the DNA TGTGCCAGCGGTGGGACAGGGGGCTCTGGAAACACCATATATTTT.

This clone was seen once. The chain combines TRBV19 with TRBJ2-1; tentatively, D is TRBD1 (5 bases). Trimming cost V 1 base and J 5 bases, with 6 bases left between them. CDR3 size: 13 residues. Germline CDR1 LNHDA, CDR2 SQIVND (reference sequence). CDR3 sequence (DNA): TGTGCCAGTAGTATAGCCAGGGACAATGAGCAGTTCTTC. Protein sequence: CASSIARDNEQFF.

The chain carries TRBV11-2 and TRBJ2-7; TRBD1 is a possible D gene (6 bases). CDR3 size: 15 residues. Looked up from germline, CDR1 is SGHAT and CDR2 is FQNNGV. Trimming removed 6 bases from V and 6 bases from J, with 21 bases in between. The DNA of the CDR3 is TGTGCCAGCAGTCCGCTCAGGGGTTCGACGACCGAGCAGTACTTC. Translation gives CASSPLRGSTTEQYF.

The chain carries TRBV2 and TRBJ1-4; 7 positions agree with TRBD1. Trimming removed 6 bases from V and 5 bases from J; junction bases left unmatched: 6. The CDR3 extends over 14 amino acids. Germline assignment: CDR1 SNHLY and CDR2 FYNNEI. The CDR3 DNA reads TGTGCCAGCAGAACAGGGGTTGTAAATGAAAAACTGTTTTTT. Residues: CASRTGVVNEKLFF.

The chain is built from TRBV21-1 and TRBJ2-7; the D call of TRBD1 is as the table states it, not checked on the DNA. TRBV21-1 corresponds to a pseudogene. The CDR3 sequence is 16 residues long. The chain's CDR3 is CASSKVSGQGYYEQYF. The CDR3 nucleotides read TGTGCCAGCAGCAAAGTTTCGGGACAGGGGTACTACGAGCAGTACTTC.

The rearrangement joins TRBV19 to TRBJ2-2, with D perhaps TRBD1 (6 bases). CDR1 is LNHDA and CDR2 is SQIVND in the germline V gene (reference sequence). V gave up 1 base and J gave up 5 bases, with 17 bases separating them. The CDR3 totals 17 residues. For the CDR3, the DNA is TGTGCCAGTAGTATAGGGCCCCCAGGGGCCGAGACCGGGGAGCTGTTTTTT. Translation: CASSIGPPGAETGELFF.

This chain links TRBV7-9 with TRBJ1-1; D is undetermined. The germline V and J ends were trimmed by 9 bases and 5 bases, with 16 bases remaining between them. Germline CDR1 is SEHNR and CDR2 is FQNEAQ (reference sequence). CDR3 size: 13 residues. CDR3 DNA: TGTGCCAGGATGGAGGGCGGATGGACTGAAGCTTTCTTT. Protein: CARMEGGWTEAFF.

The chain uses TRBV11-2 and TRBJ2-3; no clear D gene. The germline V gene encodes CDR1 SGHAT and CDR2 FQNNGV. Trimming left V 0 bases short and J 7 bases short, with 11 bases between. The CDR3 length is 14 residues. Here the CDR3 reads CASSLEDIGNTQYF. The CDR3 nucleotides read TGTGCCAGCAGCTTAGAAGACATAGGAAATACGCAGTATTTT.

V usage is TRBV2 and J usage is TRBJ2-1; TRBD2 matches 7 bases. The CDR3 contains 12 residues. Germline V gene lookup returns CDR1 SNHLY and CDR2 FYNNEI. CDR3 sequence: CANGRENNEQFF. CDR3 bases: TGTGCAAACGGGCGGGAGAACAATGAGCAGTTCTTC. The whole variable domain, remainder taken from reference TRBV2 and TRBJ2-1, is EPEVTQTPSHQVTQMGQEVILRCVPISNHLYFYWYRQILGQKVEFLVSFYNNEISEKSEIFDDQFSVERPDGSNFTLKIRSTKLEDSAMYFCANGRENNEQFFGPGTRLTVL.